A selection of T cell receptor beta chains follows, all from one sample in a study of blood T cell repertoires in COVID-19. The protocol was immunoSEQ multiplex PCR, while the TCRdb copy is restricted to in-frame clones and leaves out a portion. There are approximately 210,000 clones in the sample; roughly 86% occur only once, and around 7.3% lies in the top ten. Sequencing was performed on peripheral blood. These receptors were collected from a woman in her 50s with active or convalescent COVID-19. CDR3s include the opening cysteine and the closing phenylalanine or tryptophan. The D gene is left open where the match is weak. Expanded clones get a size class; other rows say once, few or many, or leave the size out.

CDR3 DNA: TGTGCCTCGGGGGGGTCTTATAGCAATCAGCCCCAGCATTTT; CDR3 protein: CASGGSYSNQPQHF; clone size: NA; J gene: TRBJ1-5; V gene: TRBV6-5; CDR3 length: 14; D gene: NA
CDR3 DNA: TGTGCCAGCAGCCAAGGGACAGCACGGAACTATGGCTACACCTTC; CDR3 protein: CASSQGTARNYGYTF; clone size: NA; J gene: TRBJ1-2; V gene: TRBV3-1/TRBV3-2; CDR3 length: 15; D gene: NA
CDR3 DNA: TGTGCCAGCAGCACCCAGGGGGCTGGGGCCAACGTCCTGACTTTC; CDR3 protein: CASSTQGAGANVLTF; clone size: NA; J gene: TRBJ2-6; V gene: TRBV28; CDR3 length: 15; D gene: TRBD1
CDR3 DNA: TGTGCCAGTAGTATAGATGGGCCAGGGGGTTTGTGGGAGCAGTTCTTC; CDR3 protein: CASSIDGPGGLWEQFF; clone size: NA; J gene: TRBJ2-1; V gene: TRBV19; CDR3 length: 16; D gene: TRBD1
CDR3 DNA: TGCGCCAGCAGCCCCCGGGACAGGGAGGTGAAAGCTTTCTTT; CDR3 protein: CASSPRDREVKAFF; clone size: NA; J gene: TRBJ1-1; V gene: TRBV4-1; CDR3 length: 14; D gene: TRBD1
CDR3 DNA: TGTGCCAGCAGCCCAGTATCGAATACGCAGTATTTT; CDR3 protein: CASSPVSNTQYF; clone size: NA; J gene: TRBJ2-3; V gene: TRBV14; CDR3 length: 12; D gene: NA
CDR3 DNA: TGTGCCAGCAGCTTACGGGTACTTGCGGACCAAGAGACCCAGTACTTC; CDR3 protein: CASSLRVLADQETQYF; clone size: once; J gene: TRBJ2-5; V gene: TRBV11-2; CDR3 length: 16; D gene: NA
CDR3 DNA: TGTGCCAGTAGTCAAAACGGGGACAGCACCTTCTATGGCTACACCTTC; CDR3 protein: CASSQNGDSTFYGYTF; clone size: NA; J gene: TRBJ1-2; V gene: TRBV19; CDR3 length: 16; D gene: TRBD1
CDR3 DNA: TGTGCCAGCAGTTCAAGAGGGGGCAGTACTGAAGCTTTCTTT; CDR3 protein: CASSSRGGSTEAFF; clone size: NA; J gene: TRBJ1-1; V gene: TRBV27; CDR3 length: 14; D gene: TRBD1
CDR3 DNA: TGTGCCAGCAGCGTATTCGGGACAGGACTCTCTGGAAACACCATATATTTT; CDR3 protein: CASSVFGTGLSGNTIYF; clone size: once; J gene: TRBJ1-3; V gene: TRBV9; CDR3 length: 17; D gene: TRBD1
CDR3 DNA: TGTGCCAGCAGCTCAGTCGTCGATGAGCAGTTCTTC; CDR3 protein: CASSSVVDEQFF; clone size: NA; J gene: TRBJ2-1; V gene: TRBV7-9; CDR3 length: 12; D gene: NA
CDR3 DNA: TGTGCCACCAGTGACCCCCGACAGGGAGAAACCTACGAGCAGTACTTC; CDR3 protein: CATSDPRQGETYEQYF; clone size: NA; J gene: TRBJ2-7; V gene: TRBV24-1; CDR3 length: 16; D gene: TRBD1
CDR3 DNA: TGTGCCAGTAGTTCCTCCTCAGGGAATCAGCCCCAGCATTTT; CDR3 protein: CASSSSSGNQPQHF; clone size: NA; J gene: TRBJ1-5; V gene: TRBV19; CDR3 length: 14; D gene: NA
CDR3 DNA: TGCGCCAGCAGCTTGTCCGACTCCCCCAACTATGGCTACACCTTC; CDR3 protein: CASSLSDSPNYGYTF; clone size: few; J gene: TRBJ1-2; V gene: TRBV5-1; CDR3 length: 15; D gene: NA
CDR3 DNA: TGTGCCAGCAGTTCGGGTCGGACAAGTTTAACGCTGAACTATGGCTACACCTTC; CDR3 protein: CASSSGRTSLTLNYGYTF; clone size: NA; J gene: TRBJ1-2; V gene: TRBV28; CDR3 length: 18; D gene: NA
CDR3 DNA: TGTGCCACCCAGGTGGGGAACACTGAAGCTTTCTTT; CDR3 protein: CATQVGNTEAFF; clone size: NA; J gene: TRBJ1-1; V gene: TRBV19; CDR3 length: 12; D gene: NA
CDR3 DNA: TGCGCCAGCAGCTTGGTAGGGACAGGGCGAAACACTGAAGCTTTCTTT; CDR3 protein: CASSLVGTGRNTEAFF; clone size: NA; J gene: TRBJ1-1; V gene: TRBV5-1; CDR3 length: 16; D gene: TRBD1
CDR3 DNA: TGTGCCAGCAGCCCTAGAGCTAACTATGGCTACACCTTC; CDR3 protein: CASSPRANYGYTF; clone size: once; J gene: TRBJ1-2; V gene: TRBV11-2; CDR3 length: 13; D gene: NA
CDR3 DNA: TGTGCCTGGAGTGCGTCAGGCCGCTCTGGAAACACCATATATTTT; CDR3 protein: CAWSASGRSGNTIYF; clone size: few; J gene: TRBJ1-3; V gene: TRBV30; CDR3 length: 15; D gene: NA
CDR3 DNA: TGTGCCAGTAGCCCCCAGTGGGAGGGAAACTATGGCTACACCTTC; CDR3 protein: CASSPQWEGNYGYTF; clone size: NA; J gene: TRBJ1-2; V gene: TRBV19; CDR3 length: 15; D gene: NA
CDR3 DNA: TGTGCCAGCTCATCTGATAGGACAGGAGCATATGGCTACACCTTC; CDR3 protein: CASSSDRTGAYGYTF; clone size: NA; J gene: TRBJ1-2; V gene: TRBV18; CDR3 length: 15; D gene: TRBD1
CDR3 DNA: TGTGCCAGCAGTTCCCGACAGGGTAACACTGAAGCTTTCTTT; CDR3 protein: CASSSRQGNTEAFF; clone size: NA; J gene: TRBJ1-1; V gene: TRBV6-5; CDR3 length: 14; D gene: TRBD1
CDR3 DNA: TGTGCCAGCAGCTTGGGGGCAGCAGCTAACTATGGCTACACCTTC; CDR3 protein: CASSLGAAANYGYTF; clone size: NA; J gene: TRBJ1-2; V gene: TRBV3-1/TRBV3-2; CDR3 length: 15; D gene: NA
CDR3 DNA: TGCGCCAGCAGCCCCCCGGGAGGCGGGAACACTGAAGCTTTCTTT; CDR3 protein: CASSPPGGGNTEAFF; clone size: NA; J gene: TRBJ1-1; V gene: TRBV5-1; CDR3 length: 15; D gene: NA
CDR3 DNA: TGTGCCAGCAGCCCGGGACTAGCCACCGGGGAGCTGTTTTTT; CDR3 protein: CASSPGLATGELFF; clone size: NA; J gene: TRBJ2-2; V gene: TRBV11-2; CDR3 length: 14; D gene: TRBD2
CDR3 DNA: TGTGCCAGCAGCTTCGGCGGTGAGACCCAGTACTTC; CDR3 protein: CASSFGGETQYF; clone size: NA; J gene: TRBJ2-5; V gene: TRBV5-5; CDR3 length: 12; D gene: NA
CDR3 DNA: TGTGCCAGCAGTTCAGGGGTCGCGAACACCGGGGAGCTGTTTTTT; CDR3 protein: CASSSGVANTGELFF; clone size: NA; J gene: TRBJ2-2; V gene: TRBV6-5; CDR3 length: 15; D gene: NA
CDR3 DNA: TGTGCCAGCAGGGGGCCGAGTCAGCCCCAGCATTTT; CDR3 protein: CASRGPSQPQHF; clone size: NA; J gene: TRBJ1-5; V gene: TRBV28; CDR3 length: 12; D gene: NA
CDR3 DNA: TGCGCCAGCAGTGAACGGGAAACCGGGGAGCTGTTTTTT; CDR3 protein: CASSERETGELFF; clone size: NA; J gene: TRBJ2-2; V gene: TRBV10-1; CDR3 length: 13; D gene: NA
CDR3 DNA: TGTGCCAGCACCTCCCACCCTCCCGGACAGGGGCTGAACACTGAAGCTTTCTTT; CDR3 protein: CASTSHPPGQGLNTEAFF; clone size: few; J gene: TRBJ1-1; V gene: TRBV2; CDR3 length: 18; D gene: TRBD1
CDR3 DNA: TGTGCCAGCAGTTTAGGGGGGTTAGCGGGAGCCCACGAGCAGTACTTC; CDR3 protein: CASSLGGLAGAHEQYF; clone size: NA; J gene: TRBJ2-7; V gene: TRBV28; CDR3 length: 16; D gene: TRBD2
CDR3 DNA: TGTGCCAGCAGCTTAGTAGGGAGTGCGAATTCACCCCTCCACTTT; CDR3 protein: CASSLVGSANSPLHF; clone size: NA; J gene: TRBJ1-6; V gene: TRBV11-1; CDR3 length: 15; D gene: NA
CDR3 DNA: TGTGCCAGCAGGGAGGGGTATTCACCCCTCCACTTT; CDR3 protein: CASREGYSPLHF; clone size: NA; J gene: TRBJ1-6; V gene: TRBV6-5; CDR3 length: 12; D gene: NA
CDR3 DNA: TGTGCCAGCAGTGTCGGGACAGGTCCATATAGCAATCAGCCCCAGCATTTT; CDR3 protein: CASSVGTGPYSNQPQHF; clone size: NA; J gene: TRBJ1-5; V gene: TRBV6-1; CDR3 length: 17; D gene: TRBD1
CDR3 DNA: TGTGCCACCTTCACAGGGGGCGGCACTGAAGCTTTCTTT; CDR3 protein: CATFTGGGTEAFF; clone size: NA; J gene: TRBJ1-1; V gene: TRBV10-3; CDR3 length: 13; D gene: TRBD1
CDR3 DNA: TGTGCCAGCAGTTTCGTAGGGACATACAATGAGCAGTTCTTC; CDR3 protein: CASSFVGTYNEQFF; clone size: NA; J gene: TRBJ2-1; V gene: TRBV6-5; CDR3 length: 14; D gene: NA
CDR3 DNA: TGTGCCAGTAGTATAGACGCGCCCGGGGGTAATTCACCCCTCCACTTT; CDR3 protein: CASSIDAPGGNSPLHF; clone size: few; J gene: TRBJ1-6; V gene: TRBV19; CDR3 length: 16; D gene: NA
CDR3 DNA: TGCGCCAGCAGCATTGGCGGGACAGGAGGAGGAGAGACCCAGTACTTC; CDR3 protein: CASSIGGTGGGETQYF; clone size: NA; J gene: TRBJ2-5; V gene: TRBV5-1; CDR3 length: 16; D gene: TRBD1
CDR3 DNA: TGCGCCAGCAGCTTGCTCGGGACAGGGAATAATTCACCCCTCCACTTT; CDR3 protein: CASSLLGTGNNSPLHF; clone size: NA; J gene: TRBJ1-6; V gene: TRBV5-1; CDR3 length: 16; D gene: TRBD1
CDR3 DNA: TGTGCCAGCAGCTTAGATCCGTACAGCTCCTATAATTCACCCCTCCACTTT; CDR3 protein: CASSLDPYSSYNSPLHF; clone size: NA; J gene: TRBJ1-6; V gene: TRBV7-9; CDR3 length: 17; D gene: NA
CDR3 DNA: TGCGCCAGCAGCCAAGTTGGCCACCCACCTACGCAGTATTTT; CDR3 protein: CASSQVGHPPTQYF; clone size: NA; J gene: TRBJ2-3; V gene: TRBV4-1; CDR3 length: 14; D gene: NA
CDR3 DNA: TGTGCCAGTAGTTCCGTGGGGGGGAACACTGAAGCTTTCTTT; CDR3 protein: CASSSVGGNTEAFF; clone size: NA; J gene: TRBJ1-1; V gene: TRBV19; CDR3 length: 14; D gene: NA
CDR3 DNA: TGTGCCAGCGAGCGGGATTTAGGAGATACGCAGTATTTT; CDR3 protein: CASERDLGDTQYF; clone size: NA; J gene: TRBJ2-3; V gene: TRBV2; CDR3 length: 13; D gene: TRBD2
CDR3 DNA: TGCGCCAGCAGCCCTGACTCATACGAGCAGTACTTC; CDR3 protein: CASSPDSYEQYF; clone size: NA; J gene: TRBJ2-7; V gene: TRBV5-1; CDR3 length: 12; D gene: NA
CDR3 DNA: TGTGCCAGCAGCTTGGTGCGGTCTGGAGCAGATGGCTACACCTTC; CDR3 protein: CASSLVRSGADGYTF; clone size: NA; J gene: TRBJ1-2; V gene: TRBV5-4; CDR3 length: 15; D gene: NA
CDR3 DNA: TGTGCCAGCATCACGACAGGGCCTGGAAACACCATATATTTT; CDR3 protein: CASITTGPGNTIYF; clone size: NA; J gene: TRBJ1-3; V gene: TRBV2; CDR3 length: 14; D gene: TRBD1
CDR3 DNA: TGTGCCAGCAGTCCCGTCCCGGGGTATGGCTACACCTTC; CDR3 protein: CASSPVPGYGYTF; clone size: once; J gene: TRBJ1-2; V gene: TRBV12-3/TRBV12-4; CDR3 length: 13; D gene: NA
CDR3 DNA: TGTGTCAGAAGCTACTGCACCCACGCAGGCTATGGCTACACCTTC; CDR3 protein: CVRSYCTHAGYGYTF; clone size: NA; J gene: TRBJ1-2; V gene: TRBV7-5; CDR3 length: 15; D gene: NA
CDR3 DNA: TGTGCCAGCAGCCCGCAGGGAAGGCAAGAGACCCAGTACTTC; CDR3 protein: CASSPQGRQETQYF; clone size: NA; J gene: TRBJ2-5; V gene: TRBV7-3; CDR3 length: 14; D gene: NA
CDR3 DNA: TGTGCCAGCAGCTGGGACTACAACTACAATGAGCAGTTCTTC; CDR3 protein: CASSWDYNYNEQFF; clone size: NA; J gene: TRBJ2-1; V gene: TRBV7-3; CDR3 length: 14; D gene: TRBD2
CDR3 DNA: TGCGCCAGCAGACCACAAACAGGGCAGGAGGCTTTCTTT; CDR3 protein: CASRPQTGQEAFF; clone size: NA; J gene: TRBJ1-1; V gene: TRBV5-1; CDR3 length: 13; D gene: NA
CDR3 DNA: TGTGCCAGCAGTCCGACTAACTTCGAGCAGTACTTC; CDR3 protein: CASSPTNFEQYF; clone size: few; J gene: TRBJ2-7; V gene: TRBV2; CDR3 length: 12; D gene: NA
CDR3 DNA: TGTGCCAGCAGCTTAAATGGTCTGGGACAGGGTGGTGAAAAACTGTTTTTT; CDR3 protein: CASSLNGLGQGGEKLFF; clone size: NA; J gene: TRBJ1-4; V gene: TRBV7-6; CDR3 length: 17; D gene: TRBD1
CDR3 DNA: TGTGCCAGTAAGACACATAATTCACCCCTCCACTTT; CDR3 protein: CASKTHNSPLHF; clone size: few; J gene: TRBJ1-6; V gene: TRBV19; CDR3 length: 12; D gene: NA
CDR3 DNA: TGTGCCAGTAGTATAGATCTCTTGACTACAACGAACACTGAAGCTTTCTTT; CDR3 protein: CASSIDLLTTTNTEAFF; clone size: NA; J gene: TRBJ1-1; V gene: TRBV19; CDR3 length: 17; D gene: NA
CDR3 DNA: TGCGCCAGCAGCCACCCGGGACTCAACACCGGGGAGCTGTTTTTT; CDR3 protein: CASSHPGLNTGELFF; clone size: NA; J gene: TRBJ2-2; V gene: TRBV4-1; CDR3 length: 15; D gene: NA
CDR3 DNA: TGTGCCAGCAGTTCGACGACTGACACCATATATTTT; CDR3 protein: CASSSTTDTIYF; clone size: NA; J gene: TRBJ1-3; V gene: TRBV28; CDR3 length: 12; D gene: NA
CDR3 DNA: TGTGCCAGCAGCTTAAATCGAGCGGGAGTAGGGGAGACCCAGTACTTC; CDR3 protein: CASSLNRAGVGETQYF; clone size: once; J gene: TRBJ2-5; V gene: TRBV7-2; CDR3 length: 16; D gene: TRBD2
CDR3 DNA: TGTGCCAGCGGGCTCTCGGGGAAAAAACTGTTTTTT; CDR3 protein: CASGLSGKKLFF; clone size: NA; J gene: TRBJ1-4; V gene: TRBV12-3/TRBV12-4; CDR3 length: 12; D gene: NA